This T cell receptor beta chain was sequenced during a study of T-cell memory formation after mild COVID-19. General study findings and limits: Memory cells collected pre-infection included some clones that later responded, suggesting cross-reactive memory joined.

Turning to this clonotype: Its antigen is not identified.

TCRdb fed the 5' RACE reads into MiXCR, producing one record per CDR3 protein. The repertoire consists of around 510,000 distinct CDR3 sequences, with about 20% occurring once and the leading ten covering approximately 8%. Germline assignment: CDR1 SQVTM and CDR2 ANQGSEA. This CDR3 spans 14 amino acids. V was trimmed by 5 bases and J by 8 bases, leaving 18 bases between them. The sequenced material came from PBMCs or a T cell subset sorted from them (not recorded which). The V gene is TRBV29-1, the J gene TRBJ1-4; tentatively, D is TRBD1 (6 bases). The receptor was derived from an adult woman who had mild COVID-19 (a few samples of this study predate the infection). Cell type and time point are not known. This CDR3 reads CSVLSRGAGEKLFF. CDR3 sequence (DNA): TGCAGCGTTCTCAGTCGGGGGGCTGGGGAAAAACTGTTTTTT.